This TCR beta chain was observed in a study of T cell responses to AZD1222 COVID-19 vaccine. Study in general: Both about-4-week and about-12-week second-dose recipients were combined. Study-wide points: Donors were largely white British and mainly female; clonal diversity was possibly underestimated. The study found Spike-specific TCR breadth and depth rose after two AZD1222 doses.

With regard to this clone: What it binds is not known.

Data came from immunoSEQ multiplex PCR; TCRdb stores just in-frame clones and leaves some out. The table includes 110,000 to 150,000 clones, 80% to 90% detected once. V lost 4 bases to trimming and J lost 8 bases; unmatched junction nucleotides: 11. This CDR3 comprises 15 residues. The germline V gene encodes CDR1 SNHLY and CDR2 FYNNEI. Sequenced material: peripheral blood, taken on day 0 of AZD1222 vaccination. The J gene is TRBJ1-2, the V gene TRBV2; 9 bases fit TRBD1. This sequence was found in an adult in good health. CDR3 sequence (DNA): TGTGCCAGCAGTGCGGGGACAGGGAGTTTTTTCGGCTACACCTTC. This translates into CASSAGTGSFFGYTF.